Included here is one TCR beta chain sequence, with context. Germline assignment: CDR1 MNHEY and CDR2 SVGAGI. Trimming removed 7 bases from V and 3 bases from J, with 15 bases in between. The CDR3 contains 14 residues. TCRdb's copy holds only in-frame clones and misses some; the assay was immunoSEQ multiplex PCR. The table records around 110,000 clones, more than 75% of them present only once. This sample was included in a study of control samples from healthy donors and cancer patients. The source material was blood. The origin of this receptor is a woman aged 70 to 79 in good health. The rearrangement uses TRBV6-5 and TRBJ1-2, with D possibly TRBD1 on 5 matching bases. CDR3 nucleotides: TGTGCCAGCAAACGGGGACGGGGAGACTATGGCTACACCTTC. Amino acids: CASKRGRGDYGYTF.